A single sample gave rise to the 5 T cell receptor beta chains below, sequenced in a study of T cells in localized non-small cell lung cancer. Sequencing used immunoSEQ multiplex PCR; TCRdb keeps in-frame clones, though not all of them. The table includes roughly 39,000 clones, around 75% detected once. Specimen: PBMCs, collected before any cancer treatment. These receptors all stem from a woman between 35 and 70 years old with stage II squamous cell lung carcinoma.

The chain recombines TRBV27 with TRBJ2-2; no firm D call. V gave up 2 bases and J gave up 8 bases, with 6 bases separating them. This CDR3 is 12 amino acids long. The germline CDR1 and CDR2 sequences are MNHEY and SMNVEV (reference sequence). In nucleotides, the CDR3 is TGTGCCAGCAGTTTAGCTCGGGGGGAGCTGTTTTTT. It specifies CASSLARGELFF.

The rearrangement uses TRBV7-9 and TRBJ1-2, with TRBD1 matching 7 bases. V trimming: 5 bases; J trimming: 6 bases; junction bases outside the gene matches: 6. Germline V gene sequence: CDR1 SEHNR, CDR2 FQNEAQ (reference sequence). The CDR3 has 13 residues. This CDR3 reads CASSPGTAHGYTF. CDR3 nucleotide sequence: TGTGCCAGCAGCCCCGGGACAGCTCATGGCTACACCTTC. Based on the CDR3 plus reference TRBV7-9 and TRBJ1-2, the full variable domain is DTGVSQNPRHKITKRGQNVTFRCDPISEHNRLYWYRQTLGQGPEFLTYFQNEAQLEKSRLLSDRFSAERPKGSFSTLEIQRTEQGDSAMYLCASSPGTAHGYTFGSGTRLTVV.

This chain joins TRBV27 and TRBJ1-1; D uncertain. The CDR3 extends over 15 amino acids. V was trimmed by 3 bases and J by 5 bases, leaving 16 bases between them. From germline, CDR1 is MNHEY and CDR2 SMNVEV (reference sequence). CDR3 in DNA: TGTGCCAGCAGTTTCGCCCCGATAGGTGGTACTGAAGCTTTCTTT. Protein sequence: CASSFAPIGGTEAFF.

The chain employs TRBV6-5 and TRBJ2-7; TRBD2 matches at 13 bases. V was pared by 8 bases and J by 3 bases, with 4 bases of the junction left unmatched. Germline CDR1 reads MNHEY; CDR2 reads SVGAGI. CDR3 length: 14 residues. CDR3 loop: CASYRTSGSYEQYF. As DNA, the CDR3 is TGTGCCAGCTATCGGACTAGCGGGAGCTACGAGCAGTACTTC.

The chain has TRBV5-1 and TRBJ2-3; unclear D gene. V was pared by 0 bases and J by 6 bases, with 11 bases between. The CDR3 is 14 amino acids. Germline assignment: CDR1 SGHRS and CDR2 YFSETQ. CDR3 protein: CASSLESVFDTQYF. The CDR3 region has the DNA TGCGCCAGCAGCTTGGAATCAGTTTTTGATACGCAGTATTTT.